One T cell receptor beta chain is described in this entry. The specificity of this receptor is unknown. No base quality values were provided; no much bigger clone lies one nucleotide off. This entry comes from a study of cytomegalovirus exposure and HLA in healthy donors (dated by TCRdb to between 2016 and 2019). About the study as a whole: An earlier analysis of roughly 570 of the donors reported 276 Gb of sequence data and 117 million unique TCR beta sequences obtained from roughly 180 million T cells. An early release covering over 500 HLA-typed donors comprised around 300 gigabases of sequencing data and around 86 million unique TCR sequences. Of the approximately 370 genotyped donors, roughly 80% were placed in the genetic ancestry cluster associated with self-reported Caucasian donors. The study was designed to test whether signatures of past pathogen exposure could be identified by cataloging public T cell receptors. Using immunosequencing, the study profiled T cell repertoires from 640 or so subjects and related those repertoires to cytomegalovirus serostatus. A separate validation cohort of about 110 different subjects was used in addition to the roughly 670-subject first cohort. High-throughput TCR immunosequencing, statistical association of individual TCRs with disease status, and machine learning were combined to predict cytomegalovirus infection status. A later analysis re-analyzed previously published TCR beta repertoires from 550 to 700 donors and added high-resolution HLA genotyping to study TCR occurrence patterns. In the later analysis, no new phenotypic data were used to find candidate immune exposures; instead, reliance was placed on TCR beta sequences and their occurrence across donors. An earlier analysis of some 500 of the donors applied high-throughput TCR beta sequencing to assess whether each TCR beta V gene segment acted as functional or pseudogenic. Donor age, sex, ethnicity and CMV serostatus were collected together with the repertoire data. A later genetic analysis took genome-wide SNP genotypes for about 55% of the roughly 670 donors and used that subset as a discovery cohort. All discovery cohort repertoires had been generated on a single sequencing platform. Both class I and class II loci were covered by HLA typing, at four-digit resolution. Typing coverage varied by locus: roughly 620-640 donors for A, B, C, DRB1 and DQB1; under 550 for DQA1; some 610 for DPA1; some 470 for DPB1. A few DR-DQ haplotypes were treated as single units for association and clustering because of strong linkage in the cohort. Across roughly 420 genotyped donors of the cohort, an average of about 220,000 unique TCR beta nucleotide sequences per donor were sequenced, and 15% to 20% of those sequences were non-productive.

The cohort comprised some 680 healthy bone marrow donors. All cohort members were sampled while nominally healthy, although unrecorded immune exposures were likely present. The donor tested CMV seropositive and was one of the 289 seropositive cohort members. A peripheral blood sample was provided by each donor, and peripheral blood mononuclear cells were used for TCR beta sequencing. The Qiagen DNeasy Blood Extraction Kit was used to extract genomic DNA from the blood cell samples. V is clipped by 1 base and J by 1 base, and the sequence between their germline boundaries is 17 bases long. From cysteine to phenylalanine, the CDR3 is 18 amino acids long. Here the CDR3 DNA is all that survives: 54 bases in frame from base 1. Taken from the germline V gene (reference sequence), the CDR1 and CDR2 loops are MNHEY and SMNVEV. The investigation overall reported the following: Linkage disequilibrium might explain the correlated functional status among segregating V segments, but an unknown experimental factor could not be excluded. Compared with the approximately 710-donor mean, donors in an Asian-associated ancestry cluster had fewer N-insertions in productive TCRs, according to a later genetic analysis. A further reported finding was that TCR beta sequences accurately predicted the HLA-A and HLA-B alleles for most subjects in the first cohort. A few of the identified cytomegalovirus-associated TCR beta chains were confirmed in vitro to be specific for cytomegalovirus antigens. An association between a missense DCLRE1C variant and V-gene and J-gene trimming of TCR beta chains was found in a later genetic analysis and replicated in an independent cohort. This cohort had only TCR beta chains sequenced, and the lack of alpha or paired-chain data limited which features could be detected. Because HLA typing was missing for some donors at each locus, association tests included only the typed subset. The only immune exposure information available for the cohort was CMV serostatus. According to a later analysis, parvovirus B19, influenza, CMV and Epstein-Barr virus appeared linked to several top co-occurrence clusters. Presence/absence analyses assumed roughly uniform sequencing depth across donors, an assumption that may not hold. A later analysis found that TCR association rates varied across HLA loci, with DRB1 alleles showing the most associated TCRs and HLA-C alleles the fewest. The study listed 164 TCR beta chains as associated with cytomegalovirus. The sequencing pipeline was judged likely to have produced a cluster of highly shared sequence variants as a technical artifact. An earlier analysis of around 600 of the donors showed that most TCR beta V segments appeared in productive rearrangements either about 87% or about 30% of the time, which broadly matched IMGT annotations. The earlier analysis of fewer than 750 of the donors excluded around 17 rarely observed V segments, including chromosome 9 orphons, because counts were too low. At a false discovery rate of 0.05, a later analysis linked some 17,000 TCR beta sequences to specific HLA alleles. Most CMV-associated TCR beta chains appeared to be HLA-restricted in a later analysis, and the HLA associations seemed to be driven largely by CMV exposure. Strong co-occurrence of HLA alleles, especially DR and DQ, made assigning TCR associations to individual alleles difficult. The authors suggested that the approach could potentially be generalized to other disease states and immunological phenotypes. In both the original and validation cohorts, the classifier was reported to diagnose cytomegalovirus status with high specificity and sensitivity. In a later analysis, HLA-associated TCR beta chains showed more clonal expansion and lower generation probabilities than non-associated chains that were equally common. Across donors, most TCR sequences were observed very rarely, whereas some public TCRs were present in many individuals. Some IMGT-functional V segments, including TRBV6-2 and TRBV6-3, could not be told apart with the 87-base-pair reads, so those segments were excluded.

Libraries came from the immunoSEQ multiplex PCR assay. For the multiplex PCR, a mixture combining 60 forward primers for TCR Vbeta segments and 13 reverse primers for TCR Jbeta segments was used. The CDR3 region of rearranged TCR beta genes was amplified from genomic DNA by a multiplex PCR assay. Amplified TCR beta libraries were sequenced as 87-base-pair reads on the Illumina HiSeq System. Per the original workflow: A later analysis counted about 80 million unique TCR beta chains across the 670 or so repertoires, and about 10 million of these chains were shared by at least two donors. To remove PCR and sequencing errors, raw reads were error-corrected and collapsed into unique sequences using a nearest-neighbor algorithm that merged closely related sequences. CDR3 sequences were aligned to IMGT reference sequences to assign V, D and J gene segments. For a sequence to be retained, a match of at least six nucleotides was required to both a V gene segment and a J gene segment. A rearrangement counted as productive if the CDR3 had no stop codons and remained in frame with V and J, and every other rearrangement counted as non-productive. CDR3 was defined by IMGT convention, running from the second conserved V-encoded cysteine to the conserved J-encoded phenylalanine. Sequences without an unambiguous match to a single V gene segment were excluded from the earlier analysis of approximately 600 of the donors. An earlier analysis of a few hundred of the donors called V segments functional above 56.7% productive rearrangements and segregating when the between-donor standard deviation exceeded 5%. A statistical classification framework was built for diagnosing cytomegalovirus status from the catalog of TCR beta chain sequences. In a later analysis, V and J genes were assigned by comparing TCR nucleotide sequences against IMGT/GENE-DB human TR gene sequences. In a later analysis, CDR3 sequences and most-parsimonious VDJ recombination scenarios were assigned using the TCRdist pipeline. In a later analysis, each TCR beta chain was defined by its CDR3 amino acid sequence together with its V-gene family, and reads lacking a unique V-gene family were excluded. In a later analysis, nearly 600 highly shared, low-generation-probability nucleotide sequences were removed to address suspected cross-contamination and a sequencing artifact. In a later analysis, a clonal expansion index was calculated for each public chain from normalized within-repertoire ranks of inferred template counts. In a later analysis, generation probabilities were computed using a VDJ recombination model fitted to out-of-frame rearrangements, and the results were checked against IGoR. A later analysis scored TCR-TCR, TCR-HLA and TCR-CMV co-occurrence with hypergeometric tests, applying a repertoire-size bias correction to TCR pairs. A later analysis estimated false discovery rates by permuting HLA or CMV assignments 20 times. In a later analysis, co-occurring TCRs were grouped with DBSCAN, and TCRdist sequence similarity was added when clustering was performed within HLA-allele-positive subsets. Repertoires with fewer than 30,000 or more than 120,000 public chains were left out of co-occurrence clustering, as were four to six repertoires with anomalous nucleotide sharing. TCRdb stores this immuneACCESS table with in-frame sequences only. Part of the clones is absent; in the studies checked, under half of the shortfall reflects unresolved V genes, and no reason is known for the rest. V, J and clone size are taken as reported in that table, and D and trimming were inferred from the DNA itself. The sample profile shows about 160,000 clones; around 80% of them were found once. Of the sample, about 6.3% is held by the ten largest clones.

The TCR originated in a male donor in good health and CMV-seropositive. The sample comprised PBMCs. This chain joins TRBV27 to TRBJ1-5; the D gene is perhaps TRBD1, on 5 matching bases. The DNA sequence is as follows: TGTGCCAGCAGTTTATACCGTTCCAAGGGGTCGAGCAATCAGCCCCAGCATTTT. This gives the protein CASSLYRSKGSSNQPQHF.